Given below is one TCR beta chain in context. This specimen comes from a study of T cell changes during pregnancy in multiple sclerosis. Here immunoSEQ multiplex PCR was the method, and the copy in TCRdb shows in-frame clones only, minus some. The sample contains tens of thousands of clones, over 85% of which appear only once. This CDR3 is built from 15 residues. V lost 2 bases and J lost 9; bases outside the gene matches: 8. Germline lookup yields CDR1 MNHEY and CDR2 SVGAGI. The chain couples TRBV6-5 to TRBJ2-1, with 9 bases fitting TRBD2. This sequence was found in a female donor in good health, enrolled as a control in a pregnancy study. The starting material was peripheral blood, obtained in the second trimester of pregnancy. This chain's CDR3 is CASSYGGGGAREQFF. The CDR3 DNA reads as TGTGCCAGCAGTTACGGCGGCGGGGGGGCCCGTGAGCAGTTCTTC.